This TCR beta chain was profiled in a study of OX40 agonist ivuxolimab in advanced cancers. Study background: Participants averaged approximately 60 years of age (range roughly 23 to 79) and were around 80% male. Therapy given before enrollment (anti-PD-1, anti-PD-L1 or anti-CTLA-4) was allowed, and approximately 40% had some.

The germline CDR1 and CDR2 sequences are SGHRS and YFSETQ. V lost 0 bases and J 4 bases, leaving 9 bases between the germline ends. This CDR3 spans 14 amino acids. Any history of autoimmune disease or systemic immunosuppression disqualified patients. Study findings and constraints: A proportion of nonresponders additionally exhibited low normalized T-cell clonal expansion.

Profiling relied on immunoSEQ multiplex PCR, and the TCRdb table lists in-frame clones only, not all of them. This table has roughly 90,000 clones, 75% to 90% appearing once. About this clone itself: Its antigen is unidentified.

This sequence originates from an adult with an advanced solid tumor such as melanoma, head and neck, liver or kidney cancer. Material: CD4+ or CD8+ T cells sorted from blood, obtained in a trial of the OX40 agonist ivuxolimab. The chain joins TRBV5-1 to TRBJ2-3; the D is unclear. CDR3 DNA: TGCGCCAGCAGCTTGGGGAGTCGGTCAGATACGCAGTATTTT. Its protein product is CASSLGSRSDTQYF.